The 32 T cell receptor beta chains below all came from one sample that was sequenced in a study of blood T cell repertoires in COVID-19. This table comes from immunoSEQ multiplex PCR, and its TCRdb copy is limited to in-frame clones, with some not included. The sample shows around 500,000 clones, around nine tenths of them seen only once. Sequencing was performed on PBMCs or T cells enriched from blood (not recorded which). Receptor source: a woman aged 40 to 49 who had recovered from COVID-19.

The chain couples TRBV29-1 to TRBJ2-1, with TRBD1 matching 7 bases. In germline, CDR1 is SQVTM, CDR2 ANQGSEA. This CDR3 region has 14 residues. Germline trimming cut 6 bases from V and 8 bases from J; bases unmatched to any gene: 13. The CDR3 nucleotides are TGCAGCGTGCAGGGACAGAGTGTTGGGGATGAGCAGTTCTTC. Protein sequence: CSVQGQSVGDEQFF.

This clone was recorded a few times. This chain connects TRBV5-6 to TRBJ2-1; TRBD1 is a possible D gene (6 bases). The V gene's germline CDR1 is SGHDT and CDR2 YYEEEE. The CDR3 extends over 15 amino acids. With 4 bases removed from V and 4 bases from J, the gap between germline ends came to 15 bases. The CDR3 nucleotides read TGTGCCAGCAGCCATGGACAGTGGACTTACAATGAGCAGTTCTTC. Encoded protein: CASSHGQWTYNEQFF.

As DNA, the CDR3 is TGTGCCATCAGTTCCGGGACTAGCGACTACGAGCAGTACTTC. This sequence encodes CAISSGTSDYEQYF. This chain uses TRBV10-3 with TRBJ2-7, with 10 bases aligning to TRBD2. Trimming removed 5 bases from V and 3 bases from J; junction bases left unmatched: 4. The CDR3 consists of 14 residues. Germline V gene lookup returns CDR1 ENHRY and CDR2 SYGVKD.

The chain has TRBV2 and TRBJ1-2, with 7 bases identical to TRBD1. This CDR3 region has 13 residues. Germline CDR1 is SNHLY and CDR2 is FYNNEI. J was trimmed by 5 bases and V by 6 bases; bases with no gene match: 6. The CDR3 reads CASSATGSYGYTF. In nucleotides, the CDR3 is TGTGCCAGCAGCGCGACAGGGTCATATGGCTACACCTTC.

This chain connects TRBV27 to TRBJ2-5, with 15 bases identical to TRBD2. Per germline, CDR1 MNHEY and CDR2 SMNVEV (reference sequence). This CDR3 has 14 amino acids. Trimming took 6 bases from V and 4 from J; bases not matched to a gene: 0. CDR3 nucleotides: TGTGCCAGCAGGGGACTAGCGGGAGGAGAGACCCAGTACTTC. Encoded protein: CASRGLAGGETQYF.

V gene TRBV24-1 combines with J gene TRBJ2-5; 7 nucleotides line up with TRBD1. The CDR3 contains 12 residues. Trimming took 10 bases from V and 4 from J; bases not matched to a gene: 5. The V gene's germline CDR1 is KGHDR and CDR2 SFDVKD. CDR3 DNA sequence: TGTGCCACGGGGACAGATCTAGAGACCCAGTACTTC. It codes for CATGTDLETQYF.

The chain uses TRBV24-1 and TRBJ2-2; D possibly corresponds to TRBD1 (6 bases). Germline V lookup: CDR1 KGHDR, CDR2 SFDVKD. With 5 bases removed from V and 0 bases from J, the gap between germline ends came to 12 bases. This CDR3 has 16 amino acids. CDR3 region: CATSVAGASNTGELFF. Written as DNA, the CDR3 is TGTGCCACCAGTGTGGCAGGGGCATCGAACACCGGGGAGCTGTTTTTT.

This clone was recorded only once. J is TRBJ1-2 and V is TRBV18; D possibly corresponds to TRBD1 (5 bases). V lost 3 bases and J lost 4, with 12 bases in between. The germline CDR1 and CDR2 sequences are KGHSH and LQKENI. The CDR3 has 14 residues. This chain's CDR3 is CASSPGGVSYGYTF. For the CDR3, the DNA is TGTGCCAGCTCACCCGGGGGAGTAAGCTATGGCTACACCTTC.

Concerning this clone itself: This sample includes further DNA sequences coding for the same CDR3. The chain couples TRBV30 to TRBJ2-7; TRBD2 agrees at 10 bases. This CDR3 has 13 residues. Germline V gene sequence: CDR1 GTSNPN, CDR2 SVGIG (reference sequence). The V gene end was trimmed by 3 bases and the J gene end by 2 bases; junction bases not matched to a gene: 1. The CDR3 loop is CAWRSGRAYEQYF. CDR3 DNA sequence: TGTGCCTGGAGAAGCGGGAGGGCCTACGAGCAGTACTTC.

The CDR3 DNA is TGTGCCAGTAGTACTGGGACAGGGGAACAGCCCCAGCATTTT. Protein product: CASSTGTGEQPQHF. The V gene is TRBV19, the J gene TRBJ1-5; 10 bases match TRBD1. CDR3 length equals 14 residues. The J segment lost 7 bases and the V segment lost 4 bases, leaving 4 bases of the junction unmatched. Germline CDR1 is LNHDA and CDR2 is SQIVND (reference sequence).

With regard to this clone: This specimen includes other DNA sequences encoding the same CDR3. V and J are TRBV5-4 and TRBJ1-6; 7 bases are shared with TRBD1. Germline-derived CDR1 and CDR2 are SGHNT and YYREEE (reference sequence). There are 14 residues in the CDR3. Losses at the gene ends were 0 bases for V and 6 bases for J; bases not matched to a gene: 0. Here the CDR3 reads CASSLDRGNSPLHF. CDR3 in DNA: TGTGCCAGCAGCTTGGACAGGGGTAATTCACCCCTCCACTTT.

This clone was seen repeatedly, ten times or more. The chain has TRBV29-1 and TRBJ2-3; D perhaps matches TRBD1 (6 bases). Trimming pared 3 bases from V and 5 bases from J, leaving 15 bases between. The CDR3 has 14 amino acids. Looked up from germline, CDR1 is SQVTM and CDR2 is ANQGSEA. In nucleotides, the CDR3 is TGCAGCGTTGAGAAACGCACAGGGAGAGATACGCAGTATTTT. This codes for CSVEKRTGRDTQYF.

There are a few counts of this clone. The chain uses TRBV24-1 and TRBJ2-3; D may be TRBD2 (6 bases). Germline CDR1 is KGHDR and CDR2 is SFDVKD. V was cut by 9 bases and J by 0 bases, with 6 bases left in between. CDR3 length: 12 amino acids. DNA for the CDR3: TGTGCCACCGGGACTAGCACAGATACGCAGTATTTT. It yields the protein CATGTSTDTQYF.

Worth noting for this clone: Other DNA sequences in this sample translate to the same CDR3. The CDR3, as DNA: TGTGCCAGCAGCTTAGGTCTAGCGGCCTACGAGCAGTACTTC. The encoded protein is CASSLGLAAYEQYF. The J gene is TRBJ2-7, the V gene TRBV7-2; TRBD2 matches 7 bases. Trimming took 1 base from V and 2 from J; bases not matched to a gene: 2. Germline V gene lookup returns CDR1 SGHTA and CDR2 FQGNSA. The CDR3 consists of 14 residues.

The genes are TRBV4-3 and TRBJ2-2; the D gene is possibly TRBD2 (6 bases). Germline assignment: CDR1 LGHNA and CDR2 YSLEER. This CDR3 is built from 13 residues. V was clipped by 1 base and J by 8 bases, with 8 bases between them. CDR3 sequence (DNA): TGCGCCAGCAGCCAAGCGGGGGTGGGGGAGCTGTTTTTT. Protein: CASSQAGVGELFF.

The chain carries TRBV29-1 and TRBJ2-7; the D gene is possibly TRBD1 (5 bases). CDR1 is SQVTM and CDR2 is ANQGSEA in the germline V gene. V was clipped by 6 bases and J by 2 bases, with 14 bases between them. The CDR3 is 13 residues long. The CDR3 loop reads CSVGPGEPYEQYF. CDR3 sequence (DNA): TGCAGCGTGGGGCCCGGAGAACCCTACGAGCAGTACTTC.

The chain employs TRBV30 and TRBJ2-5; perhaps TRBD1 as D (6 bases). The CDR3 has 12 amino acids. V was clipped by 5 bases and J by 2 bases, with 9 bases between them. The germline V gene encodes CDR1 GTSNPN and CDR2 SVGIG (reference sequence). The CDR3 nucleotides are TGTGCCTGGGGACAGACTCAAGAGACCCAGTACTTC. It translates to CAWGQTQETQYF. Full variable domain (remainder filled in from reference TRBV30 and TRBJ2-5): SQTIHQWPATLVQPVGSPLSLECTVEGTSNPNLYWYRQAAGRGLQLLFYSVGIGQISSEVPQNLSASRPQDRQFILSSKKLLLSDSGFYLCAWGQTQETQYFGPGTRLLVL.

The chain combines TRBV14 with TRBJ2-1; D might be TRBD2 (6 bases). CDR3 length: 14 amino acids. Germline V gene data show CDR1 as SGHDN and CDR2 as FVKESK. Deletions cut 4 bases from V and 3 bases from J, with 10 bases between. The CDR3 loop reads CASSPIADYNEQFF. For the CDR3, the DNA is TGTGCCAGCAGCCCCATAGCGGACTACAATGAGCAGTTCTTC.

The rearrangement uses TRBV6-2 or TRBV6-3 and TRBJ2-7; a weak D match, TRBD2 (6 bases). This CDR3 comprises 13 residues. Germline V CDR1 and CDR2: MNHEY, SVGEGT. V dropped 6 bases and J dropped 3 bases, with 12 bases sitting between them. CDR3 DNA: TGTGCCAGCAGCCAGGGACTTCGCTACGAGCAGTACTTC. It specifies CASSQGLRYEQYF.

V gene TRBV18 combines with J gene TRBJ2-3; 7 positions agree with TRBD1. Germline lookup yields CDR1 KGHSH and CDR2 LQKENI. CDR3 length equals 16 residues. Trimming removed 6 bases from V and 0 bases from J; junction bases left unmatched: 9. The CDR3 region is CASSLQGRSSTDTQYF. CDR3 DNA sequence: TGTGCCAGCTCTCTACAGGGGCGTTCTAGCACAGATACGCAGTATTTT. Looking up the rest from reference TRBV18 and TRBJ2-3 gives the full variable domain: NAGVMQNPRHLVRRRGQEARLRCSPMKGHSHVYWYRQLPEEGLKFMVYLQKENIIDESGMPKERFSAEFPKEGPSILRIQQVVRGDSAAYFCASSLQGRSSTDTQYFGPGTRLTVL.

The gene calls are TRBV4-2 and TRBJ1-5; unclear D gene. The CDR3 has 15 amino acids. In germline, CDR1 is LGHNA, CDR2 YNFKEQ. V was shortened by 0 bases and J by 5 bases, with 11 bases between the two germline ends. This chain's CDR3 is CASSQDAGWDQPQHF. The CDR3 region has the DNA TGTGCCAGCAGCCAAGACGCGGGTTGGGATCAGCCCCAGCATTTT.

The chain recombines TRBV7-9 with TRBJ2-5; 7 bases match TRBD1. The V gene end was trimmed by 1 base and the J gene end by 5 bases; junction bases not matched to a gene: 7. The germline CDR1 and CDR2 sequences are SEHNR and FQNEAQ (reference sequence). The CDR3 sequence is 15 residues long. CDR3 DNA sequence: TGTGCCAGCAGCTTAGTTCAGGGGGTTGAGGAGACCCAGTACTTC. Translated, it gives CASSLVQGVEETQYF.

This clone was seen only once. Within the sample, other DNA sequences also encode this same CDR3. The chain is built from TRBV5-5 and TRBJ1-2; D is possibly TRBD1 (5 bases). V lost 1 base and J lost 5, with 9 bases in between. This CDR3 spans 13 amino acids. The V gene's germline CDR1 is SGHKS and CDR2 YYEKEE (reference sequence). CDR3 in amino acids: CASSLRGGYGYTF. The CDR3 nucleotides are TGTGCCAGCAGCTTGAGGGGAGGGTATGGCTACACCTTC.

The V gene is TRBV5-1, the J gene TRBJ2-1, with D uncertain. The CDR3 has 13 amino acids. Germline V gene sequence: CDR1 SGHRS, CDR2 YFSETQ. V shed 4 bases and J shed 8 bases, with 13 bases lying between them. The CDR3 is CASSATSLDEQFF. DNA of the CDR3: TGCGCCAGCAGCGCCACTTCCCTGGATGAGCAGTTCTTC.

The chain has TRBV3-1 (or the pseudogene TRBV3-2) and TRBJ1-5; no clear D gene. The CDR3 has 14 amino acids. The germline V and J ends were trimmed by 1 base and 9 bases, with 13 bases remaining between them. Per the germline V gene, CDR1 is LGHDT and CDR2 is YNNKEL (reference sequence). The CDR3 nucleotides are TGTGCCAGCAGCCAAGTGGTTTCTTCAGGGCCCCAGCATTTT. Protein sequence: CASSQVVSSGPQHF.

The rearrangement joins TRBV7-2 to TRBJ1-1; D unresolved. Trimming shortened V by 8 bases and J by 5 bases, and 15 bases separated the two germline ends. CDR3 length: 13 amino acids. Per the germline V gene, CDR1 is SGHTA and CDR2 is FQGNSA. The CDR3 nucleotides are TGTGCCAGCCTACTAAAATTGGAGACTGAAGCTTTCTTT. Its translation: CASLLKLETEAFF. Together with reference TRBV7-2 and TRBJ1-1, the CDR3 gives the full variable domain: GAGVSQSPSNKVTEKGKDVELRCDPISGHTALYWYRQSLGQGLEFLIYFQGNSAPDKSGLPSDRFSAERTGGSVSTLTIQRTQQEDSAVYLCASLLKLETEAFFGQGTRLTVV.

The rearrangement links TRBV18 to TRBJ2-1; D is unresolved. The CDR3 contains 15 residues. V lost 3 bases to trimming and J lost 8 bases, with 17 bases between them. Germline V gives CDR1 KGHSH, CDR2 LQKENI. The CDR3 DNA is TGTGCCAGCTCACCCCCAAGCGCCACTACGCATGAGCAGTTCTTC. It encodes CASSPPSATTHEQFF.

The chain links TRBV18 to TRBJ2-7, with 7 bases lining up with TRBD1. The V gene end was trimmed by 1 base and the J gene end by 3 bases; junction bases not matched to a gene: 3. There are 14 residues in the CDR3. Germline V CDR1 and CDR2: KGHSH, LQKENI. The CDR3, as DNA: TGTGCCAGCTCACCACGGACAGGTAACTACGAGCAGTACTTC. Its translation: CASSPRTGNYEQYF.

This rearrangement joins TRBV2 to TRBJ1-5; D is ambiguous. CDR1 and CDR2 from the germline V gene are SNHLY and FYNNEI. The CDR3 sequence is 13 residues long. Deletions cut 7 bases from V and 1 base from J, with 8 bases between. Here the CDR3 reads CASTPQSNQPQHF. For the CDR3, the DNA is TGTGCCAGCACACCCCAGAGCAATCAGCCCCAGCATTTT.

This chain uses TRBV3-1 (or the pseudogene TRBV3-2) with TRBJ1-2, with D possibly being TRBD1 (5 bases). The CDR3 runs to 12 residues. Trimming took 4 bases from V and 6 from J, leaving 9 bases between them. Germline CDR1 is LGHDT and CDR2 is YNNKEL (reference sequence). CDR3 coding DNA: TGTGCCAGCAGCCGCTTAGGGGATGGCTACACCTTC. Amino acids: CASSRLGDGYTF.

The chain couples TRBV5-1 to TRBJ2-6; D possibly corresponds to TRBD2 (5 bases). Germline values: CDR1 SGHRS, CDR2 YFSETQ. Trimming pared 4 bases from V and 2 bases from J, leaving 13 bases between. This CDR3 comprises 16 residues. The CDR3 here is CASSDGEPTGANVLTF. The CDR3, as DNA: TGCGCCAGCAGCGACGGGGAACCGACTGGGGCCAACGTCCTGACTTTC.

The chain joins TRBV18 to TRBJ1-1; possibly TRBD1 for D (6 bases). Trimming left V 5 bases short and J 5 bases short, with 15 bases between. CDR3 length: 14 residues. Germline lookup yields CDR1 KGHSH and CDR2 LQKENI. In DNA form, the CDR3 reads TGTGCCAGCTCAGGACGGGACACGGCTACTGAAGCTTTCTTT. This codes for CASSGRDTATEAFF.